The source of this TCR beta chain is a study of control samples from healthy donors and cancer patients. Sequencing was performed with immunoSEQ multiplex PCR; in TCRdb, only in-frame clones are kept and a portion is missing. The profile shows about 120,000 clones, about 87% of them singletons. Deletions cut 5 bases from V and 0 bases from J, with 11 bases between. Germline V gene data show CDR1 as LGHDT and CDR2 as YNNKEL (reference sequence). This CDR3 has 15 amino acids. The sequence derives from a man aged 35 to 55 in good health. The chain is built from TRBV3-1 (or the pseudogene TRBV3-2) and TRBJ1-5; the D is unclear. Sequencing input: blood. DNA for the CDR3: TGTGCCAGCAGCGAGACCCCCAATAGCAATCAGCCCCAGCATTTT. As protein: CASSETPNSNQPQHF.